Following are 5 T cell receptor beta chains from one sample sequenced in a study of blood T cell repertoires in COVID-19. TCRdb's copy holds only in-frame clones and misses some; the assay was immunoSEQ multiplex PCR. In the table there are 200,000 or so clones, 84% of which are singletons. The sample was peripheral blood. The receptors come from an older woman with active or convalescent COVID-19.

The chain uses TRBV28 and TRBJ1-1, with 9 bases fitting TRBD1. CDR3 size: 16 residues. V lost 5 bases to trimming and J lost 5 bases; unmatched junction nucleotides: 12. Germline assignment: CDR1 MDHEN and CDR2 SYDVKM. CDR3 nucleotides: TGTGCCAGCAGTCAAAACCCGGGACAGGGCAGTACTGAAGCTTTCTTT. This codes for CASSQNPGQGSTEAFF.

This clone was seen only a few times. CDR3 protein: CASSQGGSGSLTQYF. The CDR3, as DNA: TGCGCCAGCAGCCAAGGTGGTAGCGGGAGTCTGACCCAGTACTTC. V is TRBV4-1 and J is TRBJ2-5; 9 bases align to TRBD2. Germline V lookup: CDR1 MGHRA, CDR2 YSYEKL. The CDR3 runs 15 residues. After removal of 1 base from V and 7 bases from J, the junction contained 7 bases not matched to a gene.

CDR3 sequence reads: CASRTGGDHEQYF. Written as DNA, the CDR3 is TGTGCCAGCAGAACGGGGGGTGATCACGAGCAGTACTTC. J is TRBJ2-7 and V is TRBV6-6, with 7 bases lining up with TRBD2. The CDR3 covers 13 residues. Looked up from germline, CDR1 is MNHNY and CDR2 is SVGAGI (reference sequence). Germline trimming cut 6 bases from V and 5 bases from J; bases unmatched to any gene: 7.

The J gene is TRBJ1-6, the V gene TRBV28; 9 nucleotides agree with TRBD1. The trim removed 6 bases at V and 4 bases at J, leaving 4 bases unmatched. This CDR3 is built from 15 residues. CDR1 is MDHEN, CDR2 SYDVKM, per germline. The CDR3 DNA reads TGTGCCAGCAGAATGGGACAGGGTTATAATTCACCCCTCCACTTT. This translates into CASRMGQGYNSPLHF.

V is TRBV24-1 and J is TRBJ2-1; 9 positions agree with TRBD1. The J segment lost 9 bases and the V segment lost 7 bases, leaving 9 bases of the junction unmatched. The germline V gene has CDR1 KGHDR and CDR2 SFDVKD. The CDR3 covers 14 residues. This CDR3 reads CATRIVRQGGEQFF. CDR3 bases: TGTGCCACCAGGATAGTGAGACAGGGGGGTGAGCAGTTCTTC.